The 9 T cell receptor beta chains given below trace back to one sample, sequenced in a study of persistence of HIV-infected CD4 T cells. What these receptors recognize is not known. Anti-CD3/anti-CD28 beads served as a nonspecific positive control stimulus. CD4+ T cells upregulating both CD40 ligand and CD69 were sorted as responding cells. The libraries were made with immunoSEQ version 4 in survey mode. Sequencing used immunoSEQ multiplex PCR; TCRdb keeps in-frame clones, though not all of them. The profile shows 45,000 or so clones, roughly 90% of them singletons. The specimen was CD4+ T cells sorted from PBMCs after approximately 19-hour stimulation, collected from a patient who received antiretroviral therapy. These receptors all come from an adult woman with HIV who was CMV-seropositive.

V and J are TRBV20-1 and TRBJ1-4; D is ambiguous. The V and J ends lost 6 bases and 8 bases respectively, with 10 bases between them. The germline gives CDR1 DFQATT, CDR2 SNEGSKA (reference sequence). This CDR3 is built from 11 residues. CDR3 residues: CSATTNEKLFF. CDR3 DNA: TGCAGTGCCACTACCAACGAAAAACTGTTTTTT.

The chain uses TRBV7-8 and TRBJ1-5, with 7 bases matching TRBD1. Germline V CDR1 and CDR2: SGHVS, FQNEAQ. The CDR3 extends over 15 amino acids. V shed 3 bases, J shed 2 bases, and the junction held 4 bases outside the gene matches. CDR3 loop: CASSFQTGGNQPQHF. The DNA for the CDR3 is TGTGCCAGCAGCTTCCAAACAGGGGGCAATCAGCCCCAGCATTTT.

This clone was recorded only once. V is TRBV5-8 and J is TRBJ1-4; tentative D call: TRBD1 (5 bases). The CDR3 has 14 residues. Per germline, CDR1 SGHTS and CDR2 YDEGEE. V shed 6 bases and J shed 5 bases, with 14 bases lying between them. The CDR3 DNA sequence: TGTGCCAGCACCCCCGGACATTTGAATGAAAAACTGTTTTTT. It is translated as CASTPGHLNEKLFF.

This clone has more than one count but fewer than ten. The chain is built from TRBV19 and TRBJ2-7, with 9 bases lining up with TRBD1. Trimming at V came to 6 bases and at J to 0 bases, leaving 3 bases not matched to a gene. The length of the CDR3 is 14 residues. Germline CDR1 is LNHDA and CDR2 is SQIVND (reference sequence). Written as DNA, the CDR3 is TGTGCCAGTAGGAGGGACAGGGACTCCTACGAGCAGTACTTC. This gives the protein CASRRDRDSYEQYF.

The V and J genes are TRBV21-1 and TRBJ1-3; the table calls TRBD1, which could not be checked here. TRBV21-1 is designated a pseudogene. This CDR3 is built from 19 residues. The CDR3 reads CASSKVSRTGPCSGNTIYF. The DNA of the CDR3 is TGTGCCAGCAGCAAAGTCAGCCGGACAGGGCCTTGCTCTGGAAACACCATATATTTT.

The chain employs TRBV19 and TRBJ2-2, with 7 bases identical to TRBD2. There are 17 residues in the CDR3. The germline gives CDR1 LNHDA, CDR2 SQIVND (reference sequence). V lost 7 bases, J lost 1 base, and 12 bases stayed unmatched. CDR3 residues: CASTNLLGGVNTGELFF. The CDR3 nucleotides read TGTGCCAGTACCAATCTTTTGGGGGGGGTGAACACCGGGGAGCTGTTTTTT.

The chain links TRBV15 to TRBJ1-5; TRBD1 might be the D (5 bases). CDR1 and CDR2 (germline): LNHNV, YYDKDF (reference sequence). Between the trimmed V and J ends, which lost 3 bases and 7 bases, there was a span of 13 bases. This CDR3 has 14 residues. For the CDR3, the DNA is TGTGCCACCAGCAGGGGACTGGCGGGGCAGCCCCAGCATTTT. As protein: CATSRGLAGQPQHF.

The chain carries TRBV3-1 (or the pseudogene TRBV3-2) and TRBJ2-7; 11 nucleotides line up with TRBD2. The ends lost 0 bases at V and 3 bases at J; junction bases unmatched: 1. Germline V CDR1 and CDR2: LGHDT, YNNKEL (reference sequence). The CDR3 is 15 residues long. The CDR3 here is CASSQDGTSGYEQYF. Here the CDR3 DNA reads TGTGCCAGCAGCCAAGATGGGACTAGCGGCTACGAGCAGTACTTC.

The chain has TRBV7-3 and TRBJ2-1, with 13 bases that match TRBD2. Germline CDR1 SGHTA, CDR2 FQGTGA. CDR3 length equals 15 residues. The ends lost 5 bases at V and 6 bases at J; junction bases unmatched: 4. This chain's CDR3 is CASSTGLAGVNEQFF. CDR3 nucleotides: TGTGCCAGCAGCACAGGACTAGCGGGGGTCAATGAGCAGTTCTTC.